Below, one T cell receptor (beta chain) is given with its context. This sample is drawn from a study of T cells after yellow fever vaccination. The ends were cut back, 3 bases at V and 6 bases at J, with 9 bases in the middle. The CDR3 length is 13 residues. Using its own MiXCR run on the 5' RACE reads, TCRdb lists one record per CDR3 protein. The profile shows 350,000 or so distinct CDR3 sequences, less than 9.5% of them singletons. The source is a man aged 18-30 years who received the YFV17D yellow fever vaccine. This chain links TRBV12-3 or TRBV12-4 with TRBJ2-1; D unresolved. This material consisted of PBMCs, taken about 49 days after the first yellow fever vaccination. CDR3 sequence reads: CASSFFPSNEQFF. Written as DNA, the CDR3 is TGTGCCAGCAGTTTCTTCCCTTCCAATGAGCAGTTCTTC.